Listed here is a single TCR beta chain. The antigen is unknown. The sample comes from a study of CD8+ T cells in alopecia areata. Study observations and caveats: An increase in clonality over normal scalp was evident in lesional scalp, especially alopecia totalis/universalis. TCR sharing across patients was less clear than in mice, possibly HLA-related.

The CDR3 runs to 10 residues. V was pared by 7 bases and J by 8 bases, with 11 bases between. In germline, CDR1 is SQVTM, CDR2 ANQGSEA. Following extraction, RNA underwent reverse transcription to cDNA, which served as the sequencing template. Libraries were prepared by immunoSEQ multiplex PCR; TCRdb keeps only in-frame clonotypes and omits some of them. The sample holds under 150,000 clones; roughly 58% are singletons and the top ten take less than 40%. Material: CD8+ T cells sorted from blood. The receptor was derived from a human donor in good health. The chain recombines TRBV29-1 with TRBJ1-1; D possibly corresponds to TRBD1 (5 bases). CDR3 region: CSAPGAEAFF. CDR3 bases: TGCAGCGCCCCCGGGGCCGAAGCTTTCTTT.